This T cell receptor beta chain was identified in a study of CD8+ T cells in alopecia areata. Looking at the study overall: Patients received oral tofacitinib, 5 to 10 mg twice daily, for moderate-to-severe alopecia areata.

Concerning this clone: As yet, its antigen is unknown.

Investigators isolated RNA and reverse transcribed it into cDNA to act as the sequencing template. Measured with immunoSEQ multiplex PCR; TCRdb has only the in-frame clones, and not every one. The data show around 200,000 clones, with roughly 60% seen just once and about 1.5% held by the top ten. Study results and caveats: Scalp samples also contribute reads from the resident alphabeta T cells found in normal skin.

Specimens obtained from alopecia areata patients comprised lesional scalp punch biopsies and peripheral blood. Sorting of CD4+ and CD8+ T cells was performed on PBMCs. This receptor was taken from a human donor with alopecia areata. The sequencing here drew on CD4+ T cells sorted from blood, taken at week 0.

The CDR3 bases are TGTGCCTGTTCGGGACAGTTTAATGAAAAACTGTTTTTT. Translation: CACSGQFNEKLFF. The rearrangement joins TRBV30 to TRBJ1-4; 7 bases align to TRBD1. CDR1 GTSNPN and CDR2 SVGIG come from the germline V gene (reference sequence). This CDR3 is built from 13 residues. The J segment lost 4 bases and the V segment lost 6 bases, leaving 5 bases of the junction unmatched.